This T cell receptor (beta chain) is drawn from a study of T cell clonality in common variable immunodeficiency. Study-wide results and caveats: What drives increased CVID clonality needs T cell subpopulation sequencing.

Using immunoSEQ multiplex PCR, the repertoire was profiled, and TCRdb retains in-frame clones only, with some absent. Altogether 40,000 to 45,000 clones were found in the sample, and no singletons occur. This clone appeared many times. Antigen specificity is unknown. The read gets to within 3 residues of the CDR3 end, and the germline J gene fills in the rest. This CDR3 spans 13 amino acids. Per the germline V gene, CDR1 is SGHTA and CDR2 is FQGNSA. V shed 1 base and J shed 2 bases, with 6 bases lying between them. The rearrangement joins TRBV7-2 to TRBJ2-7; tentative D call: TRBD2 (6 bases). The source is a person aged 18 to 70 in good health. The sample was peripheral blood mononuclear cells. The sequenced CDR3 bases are TGTGCCAGCAGCTTAGGACTAGCCTACGAG. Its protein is CASSLGLAYE. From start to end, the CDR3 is CASSLGLAYEQYF.